The sequence of this TCR beta chain was determined in a study of T cells in Graves' hyperthyroidism and ophthalmopathy. Per the germline V gene, CDR1 is MNHEY and CDR2 is SMNVEV (reference sequence). This CDR3 has 15 residues. The investigators amplified TCR beta CDR3 regions from RNA transcripts. A set of HTBI primers served as the primers for a first-round RT-PCR of the TCR CDR3. MiXCR was run by TCRdb on the multiplex PCR reads, yielding one entry per CDR3 protein. Among 250,000 to 300,000 distinct CDR3 sequences, 15% to 20% were seen once, and the ten largest hold roughly 53%. A word on this clonotype: Compared with germline, one end of the junction differs, possibly owing to a read error.

This chain links TRBV27 with TRBJ2-2, with a tentative D call TRBD1 (5 bases). Material for sequencing was blood. This receptor was identified in a woman aged 55 to 70 with Graves' ophthalmopathy. The CDR3 reads CASRLGQADTGELFF. In DNA form, the CDR3 reads TGTGCCAGCCGTTTGGGGCAGGCAGACACCGGGGAGCTGTTTTTT.